Listed below are T cell receptor beta chains from one sample, sequenced in a study of blood T cell repertoires in COVID-19. TCRdb's table, derived via immunoSEQ multiplex PCR, lists solely in-frame clones and lacks some. Of some 250,000 clones in the sample, about 91% were seen once. Sequencing input: PBMCs or T cells enriched from blood (not recorded which). Receptor source: a human donor in a cohort exposed to, infected with or recovered from COVID-19 (not recorded which). The donor label of this sample is uncertain. The CDR3 runs from the conserved cysteine through the conserved F or W. Each record gives: J gene, V gene, D gene, clone size, CDR3 protein, CDR3 DNA. D genes are given only for firm matches. Rows give clone size only sometimes, using once, few, many, or a class for an expanded clone.

J gene: TRBJ1-1
V gene: TRBV11-3
D gene: NA
clone size: NA
CDR3 protein: CASSFKREGTEAFF
CDR3 DNA: TGTGCCAGCAGCTTTAAGAGGGAAGGCACTGAAGCTTTCTTT

J gene: TRBJ1-2
V gene: TRBV15
D gene: NA
clone size: NA
CDR3 protein: CATSRDLSRAGGYTF
CDR3 DNA: TGTGCCACCAGCAGAGATCTCAGCAGGGCAGGCGGCTACACCTTC

J gene: TRBJ2-7
V gene: TRBV6-4
D gene: NA
clone size: NA
CDR3 protein: CASRTGLGLSYEQYF
CDR3 DNA: TGTGCCAGCAGGACGGGACTGGGGCTCTCCTACGAGCAGTACTTC

J gene: TRBJ2-7
V gene: TRBV27
D gene: NA
clone size: NA
CDR3 protein: CASRSDSSFSYEQYF
CDR3 DNA: TGTGCCAGCAGATCGGACAGCTCCTTTTCCTACGAGCAGTACTTC

J gene: TRBJ1-4
V gene: TRBV6-1
D gene: NA
clone size: NA
CDR3 protein: CASSESRGAGEKLFF
CDR3 DNA: TGTGCCAGCAGTGAAAGTCGGGGGGCCGGTGAAAAACTGTTTTTT

J gene: TRBJ1-1
V gene: TRBV7-9
D gene: NA
clone size: NA
CDR3 protein: CASSLGLTREIAVRAFF
CDR3 DNA: TGTGCCAGCAGCTTAGGTCTTACTAGAGAAATCGCTGTGAGAGCTTTCTTT

J gene: TRBJ2-3
V gene: TRBV5-4
D gene: NA
clone size: NA
CDR3 protein: CASSLWGGQTDTQYF
CDR3 DNA: TGTGCCAGCAGCTTGTGGGGGGGGCAAACAGATACGCAGTATTTT

J gene: TRBJ1-2
V gene: TRBV4-2
D gene: TRBD1
clone size: NA
CDR3 protein: CASSQGTGSIGYTF
CDR3 DNA: TGTGCCAGCAGCCAAGGGACAGGGAGTATAGGCTACACCTTC

J gene: TRBJ1-6
V gene: TRBV4-1
D gene: TRBD1
clone size: NA
CDR3 protein: CASDAEQGNRSPLHF
CDR3 DNA: TGCGCCAGCGATGCCGAACAGGGGAATCGATCACCCCTCCACTTT

J gene: TRBJ1-6
V gene: TRBV30
D gene: TRBD1
clone size: NA
CDR3 protein: CAWNVDRVSGYNSPLHF
CDR3 DNA: TGTGCCTGGAACGTCGACAGGGTCTCAGGGTATAATTCACCCCTCCACTTT

J gene: TRBJ1-1
V gene: TRBV7-8
D gene: NA
clone size: NA
CDR3 protein: CASSLDGSGTEAFF
CDR3 DNA: TGTGCCAGCAGCTTAGACGGGTCGGGCACTGAAGCTTTCTTT

J gene: TRBJ1-1
V gene: TRBV25-1
D gene: NA
clone size: NA
CDR3 protein: CATGLGGTEAFF
CDR3 DNA: TGTGCCACGGGCCTCGGGGGCACTGAAGCTTTCTTT

J gene: TRBJ1-5
V gene: TRBV15
D gene: NA
clone size: NA
CDR3 protein: CATSPPRRGNQPQHF
CDR3 DNA: TGTGCCACCAGCCCTCCTCGGAGGGGCAATCAGCCCCAGCATTTT

J gene: TRBJ1-1
V gene: TRBV7-9
D gene: TRBD1
clone size: NA
CDR3 protein: CASSLGSGQGDTEAFF
CDR3 DNA: TGTGCCAGCAGCTTAGGATCGGGACAGGGGGACACTGAAGCTTTCTTT

J gene: TRBJ2-7
V gene: TRBV6-5
D gene: NA
clone size: NA
CDR3 protein: CASSNRAYEQYF
CDR3 DNA: TGTGCCAGCAGTAACAGGGCCTACGAGCAGTACTTC

J gene: TRBJ2-1
V gene: TRBV19
D gene: NA
clone size: NA
CDR3 protein: CASSYLAALLYNEQFF
CDR3 DNA: TGTGCCAGTAGTTACCTCGCGGCCCTCCTTTACAATGAGCAGTTCTTC

J gene: TRBJ2-7
V gene: TRBV19
D gene: NA
clone size: NA
CDR3 protein: CASKGPGQSSYEQYF
CDR3 DNA: TGTGCCAGTAAAGGTCCAGGGCAAAGCTCCTACGAGCAGTATTTC

J gene: TRBJ2-3
V gene: TRBV19
D gene: NA
clone size: NA
CDR3 protein: CASSSGYGTDTQYF
CDR3 DNA: TGTGCCAGTTCCTCGGGGTATGGGACAGATACGCAGTATTTT

J gene: TRBJ1-1
V gene: TRBV5-1
D gene: NA
clone size: NA
CDR3 protein: CASSTGQTMNTEAFF
CDR3 DNA: TGCGCCAGCAGCACCGGACAGACAATGAACACTGAAGCTTTCTTT

J gene: TRBJ1-4
V gene: TRBV5-1
D gene: TRBD1
clone size: NA
CDR3 protein: CASSGGQGGNEKLFF
CDR3 DNA: TGCGCCAGCAGCGGAGGACAGGGGGGTAATGAAAAACTGTTTTTT

J gene: TRBJ2-2
V gene: TRBV5-1
D gene: NA
clone size: NA
CDR3 protein: CASRGGELFF
CDR3 DNA: TGCGCCAGTCGCGGCGGGGAGCTGTTTTTT

J gene: TRBJ1-1
V gene: TRBV6-5
D gene: NA
clone size: once
CDR3 protein: CASSYSGRASEAFF
CDR3 DNA: TGTGCCAGCAGTTACTCGGGCAGGGCGAGTGAAGCTTTCTTT

J gene: TRBJ1-2
V gene: TRBV7-2
D gene: NA
clone size: NA
CDR3 protein: CASSLLPYGNYGYTF
CDR3 DNA: TGTGCCAGCAGCTTATTGCCCTACGGGAACTATGGCTACACCTTC

J gene: TRBJ2-5
V gene: TRBV12-3/TRBV12-4
D gene: NA
clone size: NA
CDR3 protein: CASSPRGKTQYF
CDR3 DNA: TGTGCCAGCAGCCCCAGGGGCAAGACCCAGTACTTC

J gene: TRBJ2-1
V gene: TRBV19
D gene: NA
clone size: NA
CDR3 protein: CASSIQAGSPYNEQFF
CDR3 DNA: TGTGCCAGTAGTATACAGGCAGGCAGTCCCTACAATGAGCAGTTCTTC

J gene: TRBJ2-7
V gene: TRBV15
D gene: TRBD1
clone size: NA
CDR3 protein: CATSKARQGYEQYF
CDR3 DNA: TGTGCCACCAGCAAAGCTAGACAGGGCTACGAGCAGTACTTC

J gene: TRBJ1-1
V gene: TRBV19
D gene: NA
clone size: NA
CDR3 protein: CASSWGVNTEAFF
CDR3 DNA: TGTGCCAGTAGTTGGGGGGTGAACACTGAAGCTTTCTTT

J gene: TRBJ2-5
V gene: TRBV29-1
D gene: TRBD2
clone size: NA
CDR3 protein: CSVEDTLAGGAETQYF
CDR3 DNA: TGCAGCGTTGAAGATACCCTAGCGGGGGGCGCAGAGACCCAGTACTTC

J gene: TRBJ2-7
V gene: TRBV3-1/TRBV3-2
D gene: NA
clone size: NA
CDR3 protein: CASSQDGREQYF
CDR3 DNA: TGTGCCAGCAGCCAAGATGGGCGCGAGCAGTACTTC

J gene: TRBJ2-5
V gene: TRBV3-1/TRBV3-2
D gene: NA
clone size: NA
CDR3 protein: CASSPPRLNLYPETQYF
CDR3 DNA: TGTGCCAGCAGCCCCCCGCGGCTGAACTTATACCCCGAGACCCAGTACTTC

J gene: TRBJ1-1
V gene: TRBV2
D gene: TRBD1
clone size: NA
CDR3 protein: CASSSGQGGTEAFF
CDR3 DNA: TGTGCCAGCTCCTCGGGACAGGGGGGCACTGAAGCTTTCTTT

J gene: TRBJ2-3
V gene: TRBV10-3
D gene: NA
clone size: NA
CDR3 protein: CAISPDNTQYF
CDR3 DNA: TGTGCCATCAGCCCAGATAATACGCAGTATTTT

J gene: TRBJ2-7
V gene: TRBV6-5
D gene: TRBD1
clone size: NA
CDR3 protein: CASSNRDRGTYEQYF
CDR3 DNA: TGTGCCAGCAGTAACCGGGACAGGGGGACCTACGAGCAGTACTTC

J gene: TRBJ1-1
V gene: TRBV27
D gene: NA
clone size: NA
CDR3 protein: CASSSPSAGDTEAFF
CDR3 DNA: TGTGCCAGCAGTTCCCCATCAGCGGGGGACACTGAAGCTTTCTTT

J gene: TRBJ2-7
V gene: TRBV27
D gene: TRBD1
clone size: NA
CDR3 protein: CATAGGRGFGYEQYF
CDR3 DNA: TGTGCCACCGCAGGGGGCAGGGGGTTTGGCTACGAGCAGTACTTC

J gene: TRBJ1-2
V gene: TRBV7-2
D gene: TRBD1
clone size: once
CDR3 protein: CASSSRGGTVYGYTF
CDR3 DNA: TGTGCCAGCAGCTCCCGAGGGGGCACGGTCTATGGCTACACCTTC

J gene: TRBJ1-2
V gene: TRBV6-5
D gene: NA
clone size: once
CDR3 protein: CASRRGGTTNHGYTF
CDR3 DNA: TGTGCCAGCAGAAGGGGAGGGACAACGAACCATGGCTACACCTTC

J gene: TRBJ2-7
V gene: TRBV9
D gene: NA
clone size: NA
CDR3 protein: CASSVGLGFGQYF
CDR3 DNA: TGTGCCAGCAGCGTGGGACTCGGGTTCGGGCAGTACTTC

J gene: TRBJ2-5
V gene: TRBV29-1
D gene: NA
clone size: once
CDR3 protein: CSVGHVQETQYF
CDR3 DNA: TGCAGCGTTGGACACGTCCAAGAGACCCAGTACTTC

J gene: TRBJ2-5
V gene: TRBV5-8
D gene: NA
clone size: NA
CDR3 protein: CASSPGLRETQYF
CDR3 DNA: TGTGCCAGCAGTCCAGGCCTTAGGGAGACCCAGTACTTC